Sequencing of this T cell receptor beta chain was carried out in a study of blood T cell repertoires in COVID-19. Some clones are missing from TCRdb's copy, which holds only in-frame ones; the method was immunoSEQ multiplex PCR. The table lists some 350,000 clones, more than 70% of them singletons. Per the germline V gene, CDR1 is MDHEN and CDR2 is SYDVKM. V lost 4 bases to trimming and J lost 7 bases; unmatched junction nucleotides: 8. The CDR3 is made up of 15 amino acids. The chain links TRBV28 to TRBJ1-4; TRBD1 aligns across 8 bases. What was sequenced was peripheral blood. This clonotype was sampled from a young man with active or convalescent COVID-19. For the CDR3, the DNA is TGTGCCAGCAGTTCCCCGGACAGGGTGGGTGAAAAACTGTTTTTT. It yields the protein CASSSPDRVGEKLFF.